The 17 T cell receptor beta chains below come from one sample, sequenced in a study of shared clonotypes between healthy human individuals. The method was immunoSEQ multiplex PCR; TCRdb's version includes in-frame clones alone and lacks a portion of them. The sample lists fewer than 400,000 clones, less than 85% occurring once. Sequenced material: memory CD4+ T cells sorted from blood. As for subset: CD45RA-negative fraction. These receptors were taken from a man aged 25-45 years in good health.

This clone has only a few counts. This chain connects TRBV5-8 to TRBJ2-7; 10 bases line up with TRBD2. The ends lost 2 bases at V and 4 bases at J; junction bases unmatched: 6. This CDR3 comprises 15 residues. Germline-derived CDR1 and CDR2 are SGHTS and YDEGEE. Here the CDR3 DNA reads TGTGCCAGCAGCTTACCTAGCGGGAGCAATTACGAGCAGTACTTC. Translation: CASSLPSGSNYEQYF.

This clone has a single count. This chain connects TRBV7-9 to TRBJ2-7, with D tentatively TRBD1 (6 bases). V shed 5 bases and J shed 7 bases, with 18 bases lying between them. CDR3 length: 14 residues. Germline lookup yields CDR1 SEHNR and CDR2 FQNEAQ (reference sequence). CDR3 in amino acids: CASSPPWGRGEQYF. Here the CDR3 DNA reads TGTGCCAGCAGCCCTCCCTGGGGCAGGGGTGAGCAGTACTTC.

This clone came up a few times. This chain links TRBV19 with TRBJ2-3; D not resolved. This CDR3 contains 13 residues. The V gene lost 6 bases and the J gene lost 3 bases, with 10 bases spanning the gap. Germline assignment: CDR1 LNHDA and CDR2 SQIVND (reference sequence). CDR3 region: CASRTFGTDTQYF. The CDR3 DNA reads as TGTGCCAGTAGGACCTTCGGGACAGATACGCAGTATTTT.

J is TRBJ2-6 and V is TRBV14; D unresolved. Germline loops: CDR1 SGHDN, CDR2 FVKESK. Trimming took 8 bases from V and 0 from J, leaving 5 bases between them. This CDR3 contains 13 residues. CDR3 nucleotides: TGTGCCAGCGGGAACTCTGGGGCCAACGTCCTGACTTTC. Amino acid sequence: CASGNSGANVLTF.

The genes are TRBV6-5 and TRBJ2-6; D remains unclear. CDR1 is MNHEY and CDR2 is SVGAGI in the germline V gene. Trimming cost V 4 bases and J 2 bases, with 9 bases left between them. The CDR3 runs to 15 residues. The chain's CDR3 is CASSSKAPGANVLTF. CDR3 bases: TGTGCCAGCAGTTCAAAGGCCCCTGGGGCCAACGTCCTGACTTTC.

The V call is TRBV25-1, the J call TRBJ2-7; 12 positions match TRBD2. The CDR3 has 14 residues. Germline V lookup: CDR1 MGHDK, CDR2 SYGVNS. The junction had 9 bases not matched to a gene; V was cut back by 3 bases and J by 12 bases. The CDR3 spells CASSDPTSGSGPYF. The CDR3 region has the DNA TGTGCCAGCAGTGATCCGACTAGCGGGAGCGGTCCGTACTTC.

V is TRBV14 and J is TRBJ1-1; D perhaps matches TRBD1 (5 bases). Germline V gene sequence: CDR1 SGHDN, CDR2 FVKESK. Trimming removed 4 bases at V and 0 bases at J, with 18 bases between. This CDR3 has 17 residues. CDR3 protein: CASSPGRNLLLNTEAFF. CDR3 in DNA: TGTGCCAGCAGCCCGGGACGGAACCTTCTACTGAACACTGAAGCTTTCTTT.

This clone was counted a single time. The chain carries TRBV27 and TRBJ2-3; 7 bases are a match to TRBD2. The CDR3 length is 15 residues. V lost 2 bases and J lost 1; bases outside the gene matches: 3. Per germline, CDR1 MNHEY and CDR2 SMNVEV (reference sequence). In DNA form, the CDR3 reads TGTGCCAGCAGTTTAGGTGCGGGAGGCACAGATACGCAGTATTTT. It codes for CASSLGAGGTDTQYF.

CDR3 protein: CASSPITEAFF. CDR3 nucleotides: TGTGCCAGCAGCCCGATAACTGAAGCTTTCTTT. The chain combines TRBV7-2 with TRBJ1-1, with D hard to call. V dropped 5 bases and J dropped 5 bases, with 6 bases sitting between them. Germline loops: CDR1 SGHTA, CDR2 FQGNSA. CDR3 length: 11 residues.

This clone was observed a single time. V usage is TRBV5-1 and J usage is TRBJ1-1; possible D gene TRBD1, 6 bases. The germline V gene encodes CDR1 SGHRS and CDR2 YFSETQ. The V gene lost 2 bases and the J gene lost 4 bases, with 15 bases spanning the gap. The CDR3 loop spans 15 amino acids. CDR3 protein: CASSFLQGLITEAFF. The CDR3 region has the DNA TGCGCCAGCAGCTTTCTCCAGGGGTTGATCACTGAAGCTTTCTTT.

CDR3 in amino acids: CASSVGQITSTDTQYF. The CDR3 region has the DNA TGTGCCAGCAGCGTGGGACAGATTACTAGCACAGATACGCAGTATTTT. The chain has TRBV9 and TRBJ2-3; TRBD1 matches at 7 bases. CDR3 length: 16 residues. V lost 2 bases to trimming and J lost 0 bases; unmatched junction nucleotides: 6. Germline values: CDR1 SGDLS, CDR2 YYNGEE.

This clone was recorded a few times. The chain has TRBV6-5 and TRBJ1-4; 7 bases fit TRBD1. Germline V gene data show CDR1 as MNHEY and CDR2 as SVGAGI. This CDR3 has 11 residues. With V trimmed by 6 bases and J by 8 bases, 0 bases remained unmatched. The CDR3 is CASRQGEKLFF. The CDR3 DNA is TGTGCCAGCAGACAGGGGGAAAAACTGTTTTTT.

This chain uses TRBV18 with TRBJ2-4; TRBD2 might be the D (5 bases). CDR1 KGHSH and CDR2 LQKENI come from the germline V gene. The CDR3 extends over 12 amino acids. The germline V and J ends were trimmed by 1 base and 8 bases, with 6 bases remaining between them. The CDR3 loop reads CASSPQGDIQYF. The CDR3 bases are TGTGCCAGCTCACCACAGGGAGACATTCAGTACTTC.

The genes are TRBV11-3 and TRBJ2-1; D gene ambiguous. The V and J ends lost 5 bases and 6 bases respectively, with 14 bases between them. The germline V gene encodes CDR1 SGHNT and CDR2 YENEEA. The CDR3 length is 14 residues. The CDR3 reads CASSPGPTTNEQFF. CDR3 DNA sequence: TGTGCCAGCAGCCCTGGCCCTACTACCAATGAGCAGTTCTTC.

The rearrangement joins TRBV4-2 to TRBJ2-1; 12 bases are a match to TRBD2. V shed 2 bases and J 9 bases; nucleotides not matched to a gene: 14. CDR1 LGHNA and CDR2 YNFKEQ come from the germline V gene. The CDR3 covers 18 residues. The CDR3 sequence is CASSQPPGGLAGNGEQFF. For the CDR3, the DNA is TGTGCCAGCAGCCAACCCCCCGGAGGACTAGCGGGAAATGGTGAGCAGTTCTTC.

The chain joins TRBV29-1 to TRBJ2-5; D call uncertain. This CDR3 is 13 amino acids long. Germline V lookup: CDR1 SQVTM, CDR2 ANQGSEA. Trimming took 5 bases from V and 5 from J, leaving 15 bases between them. CDR3 region: CSVRPSGSETQYF. The CDR3 DNA is TGCAGCGTTCGTCCTTCGGGCAGCGAGACCCAGTACTTC.

The V call is TRBV5-1, the J call TRBJ2-1, with 7 bases lining up with TRBD1. V trimming: 4 bases; J trimming: 5 bases; junction bases outside the gene matches: 12. This CDR3 is 16 amino acids long. Per the germline V gene, CDR1 is SGHRS and CDR2 is YFSETQ. DNA of the CDR3: TGCGCCAGCAGCCCTCTCAACAGGGGATGGGACAATGAGCAGTTCTTC. It yields the protein CASSPLNRGWDNEQFF.